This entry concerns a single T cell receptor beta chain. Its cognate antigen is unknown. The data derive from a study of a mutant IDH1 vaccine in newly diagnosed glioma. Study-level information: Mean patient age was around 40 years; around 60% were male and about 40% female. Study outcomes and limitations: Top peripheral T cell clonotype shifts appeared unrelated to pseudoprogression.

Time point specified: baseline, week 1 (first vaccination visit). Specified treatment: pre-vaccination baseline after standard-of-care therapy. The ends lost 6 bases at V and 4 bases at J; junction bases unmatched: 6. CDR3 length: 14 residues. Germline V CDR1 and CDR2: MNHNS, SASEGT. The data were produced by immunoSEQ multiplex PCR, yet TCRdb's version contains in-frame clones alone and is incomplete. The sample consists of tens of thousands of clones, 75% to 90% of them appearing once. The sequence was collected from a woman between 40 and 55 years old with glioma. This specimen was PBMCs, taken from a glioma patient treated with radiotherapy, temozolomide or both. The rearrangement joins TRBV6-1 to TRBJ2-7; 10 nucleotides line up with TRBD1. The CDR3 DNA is TGTGCCAGCAGGGAACCGGGACAGGGGTACGAGCAGTACTTC. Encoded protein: CASREPGQGYEQYF.